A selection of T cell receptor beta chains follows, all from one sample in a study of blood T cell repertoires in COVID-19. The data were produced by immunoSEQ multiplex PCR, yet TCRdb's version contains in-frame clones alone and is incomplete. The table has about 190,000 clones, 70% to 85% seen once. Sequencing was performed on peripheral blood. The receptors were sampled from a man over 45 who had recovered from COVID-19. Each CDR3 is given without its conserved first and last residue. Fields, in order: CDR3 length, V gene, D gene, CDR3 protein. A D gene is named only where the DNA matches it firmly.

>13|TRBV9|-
ASSVDGRSNQPQH
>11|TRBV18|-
ASSGAPTDTQY
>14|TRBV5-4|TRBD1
ASSFGQGENTGELF
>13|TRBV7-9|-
ASSLGADGDTEAF
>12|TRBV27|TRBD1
ASSLGQYNSPLH
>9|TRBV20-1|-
SARVIETQY
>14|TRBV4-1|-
ASSSPTAGASNGYT
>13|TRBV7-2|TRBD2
ASPLAGVFTDTQY
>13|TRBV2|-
ASSVEGNAGNTIY
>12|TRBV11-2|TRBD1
ASSFDRGYMELF
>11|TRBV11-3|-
ASSLQGATEAF
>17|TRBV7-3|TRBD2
ASSPGWTSGQGITDTQY
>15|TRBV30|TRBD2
AWSGAGVSGTFYEQY
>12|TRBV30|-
AWRSRTVGNTIY
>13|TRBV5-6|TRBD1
ASSPQTTGLAEAF
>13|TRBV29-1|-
SVEDYGSSGNTIY
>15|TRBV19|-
ASTLKGGRDYNQPQH
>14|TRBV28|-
ASSLGLTGGGIEAF
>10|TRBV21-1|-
ASSNKRAAQH
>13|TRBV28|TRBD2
ASSFAGGGTGELF
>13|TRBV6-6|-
ASRFDGATNEKLF
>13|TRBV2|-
ASSELIGGTTEAF
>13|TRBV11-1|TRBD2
ASSLGAGFPYEQY